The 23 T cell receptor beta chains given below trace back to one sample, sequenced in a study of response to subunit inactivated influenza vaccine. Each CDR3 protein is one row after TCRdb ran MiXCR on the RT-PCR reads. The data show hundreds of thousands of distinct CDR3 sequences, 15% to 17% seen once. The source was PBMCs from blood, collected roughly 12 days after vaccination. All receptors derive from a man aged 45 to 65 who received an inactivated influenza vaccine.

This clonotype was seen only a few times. Written as DNA, the CDR3 is TGTGCCAGCAGTGAGAAGAGGGGACTCTTGACTAAATATTGGGGTCTGCATTTT. This translates into CASSEKRGLLTKYWGLHF. This rearrangement joins TRBV6-1 to TRBJ1-5; TRBD1 might be the D (5 bases). The germline V gene has CDR1 MNHNS and CDR2 SASEGT. The V gene lost 3 bases and the J gene lost 15 bases, with 33 bases spanning the gap. The CDR3 runs to 18 residues.

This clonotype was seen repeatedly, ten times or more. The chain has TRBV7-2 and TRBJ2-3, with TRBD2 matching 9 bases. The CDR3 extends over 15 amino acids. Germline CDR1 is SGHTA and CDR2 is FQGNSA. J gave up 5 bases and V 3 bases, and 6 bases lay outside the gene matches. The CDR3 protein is CASSFSGGRGDTQYF. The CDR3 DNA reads TGTGCCAGCAGCTTTAGCGGGGGCCGTGGAGATACGCAGTATTTT. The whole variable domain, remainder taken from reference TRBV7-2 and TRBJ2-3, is GAGVSQSPSNKVTEKGKDVELRCDPISGHTALYWYRQSLGQGLEFLIYFQGNSAPDKSGLPSDRFSAERTGGSVSTLTIQRTQQEDSAVYLCASSFSGGRGDTQYFGPGTRLTVL.

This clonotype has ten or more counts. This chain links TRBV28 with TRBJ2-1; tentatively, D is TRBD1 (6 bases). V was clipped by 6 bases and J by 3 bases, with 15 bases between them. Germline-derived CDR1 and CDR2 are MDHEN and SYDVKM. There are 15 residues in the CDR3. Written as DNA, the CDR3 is TGTGCCAGCAGCAGGGACACCGAAGTCTACAATGAGCAGTTCTTC. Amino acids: CASSRDTEVYNEQFF. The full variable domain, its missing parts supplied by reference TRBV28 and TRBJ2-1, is DVKVTQSSRYLVKRTGEKVFLECVQDMDHENMFWYRQDPGLGLRLIYFSYDVKMKEKGDIPEGYSVSREKKERFSLILESASTNQTSMYLCASSRDTEVYNEQFFGPGTRLTVL.

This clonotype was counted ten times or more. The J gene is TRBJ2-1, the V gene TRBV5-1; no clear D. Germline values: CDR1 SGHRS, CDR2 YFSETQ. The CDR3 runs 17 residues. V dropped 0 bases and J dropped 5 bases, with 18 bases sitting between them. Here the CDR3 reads CASSLAGSWRVDNEQFF. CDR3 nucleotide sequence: TGCGCCAGCAGCTTGGCCGGGTCCTGGCGTGTCGACAATGAGCAGTTCTTC.

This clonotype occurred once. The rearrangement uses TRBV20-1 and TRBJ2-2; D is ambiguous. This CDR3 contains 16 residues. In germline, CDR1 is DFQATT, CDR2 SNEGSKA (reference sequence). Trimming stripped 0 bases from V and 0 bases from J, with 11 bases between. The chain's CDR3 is CSARDQYFANTGELFF. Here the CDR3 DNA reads TGCAGTGCTAGAGATCAGTACTTCGCGAACACCGGGGAGCTGTTTTTT.

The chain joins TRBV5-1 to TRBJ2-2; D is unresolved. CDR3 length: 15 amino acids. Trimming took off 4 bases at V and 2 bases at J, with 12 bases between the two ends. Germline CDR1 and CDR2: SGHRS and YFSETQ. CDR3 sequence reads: CASSPALTNTGELFF. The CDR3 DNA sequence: TGCGCCAGCAGCCCAGCACTAACCAACACCGGGGAGCTGTTTTTT.

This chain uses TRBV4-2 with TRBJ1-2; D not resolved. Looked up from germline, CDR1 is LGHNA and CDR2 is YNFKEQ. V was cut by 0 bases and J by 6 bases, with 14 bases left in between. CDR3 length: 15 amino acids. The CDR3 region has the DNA TGTGCCAGCAGCCAAGACCCCCGCCCAGAGAATGGCTACACCTTC. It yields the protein CASSQDPRPENGYTF.

The CDR3, as DNA: TGCAGCGTTGTCTATCCAGGGACAGATACGCAGTATTTT. Protein sequence: CSVVYPGTDTQYF. The V gene is TRBV29-1, the J gene TRBJ2-3; possible D gene TRBD1, 5 bases. V lost 4 bases and J lost 3, with 11 bases in between. The germline gives CDR1 SQVTM, CDR2 ANQGSEA. The CDR3 sequence is 13 residues long.

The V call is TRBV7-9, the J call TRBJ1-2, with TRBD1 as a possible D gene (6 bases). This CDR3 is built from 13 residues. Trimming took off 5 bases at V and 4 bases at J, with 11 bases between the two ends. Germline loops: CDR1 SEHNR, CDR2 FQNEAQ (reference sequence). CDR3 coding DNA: TGTGCCAGCAGCCCGTCACAGGGCTATGGCTACACCTTC. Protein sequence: CASSPSQGYGYTF.

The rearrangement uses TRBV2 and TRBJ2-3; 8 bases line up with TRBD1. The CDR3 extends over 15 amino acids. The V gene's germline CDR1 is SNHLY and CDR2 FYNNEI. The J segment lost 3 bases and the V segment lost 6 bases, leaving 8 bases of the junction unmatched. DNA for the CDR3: TGTGCCAGCAGCGCAGGGGGCTACAGGACAGATACGCAGTATTTT. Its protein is CASSAGGYRTDTQYF.

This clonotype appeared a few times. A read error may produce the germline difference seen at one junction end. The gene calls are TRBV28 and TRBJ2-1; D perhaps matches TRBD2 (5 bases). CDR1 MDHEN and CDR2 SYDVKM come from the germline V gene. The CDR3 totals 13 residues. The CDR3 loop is CASSLVMNSERFF. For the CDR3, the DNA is TGTGCCAGCAGTTTGGTCATGAATAGCGAGCGGTTCTTC.

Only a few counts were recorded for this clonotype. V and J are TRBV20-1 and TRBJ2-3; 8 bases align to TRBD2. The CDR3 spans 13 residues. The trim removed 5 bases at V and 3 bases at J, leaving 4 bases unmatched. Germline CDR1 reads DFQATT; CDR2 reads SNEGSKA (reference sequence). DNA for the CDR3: TGCAGTGCTTTAGCGGGGACTACAGATACGCAGTATTTT. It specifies CSALAGTTDTQYF.

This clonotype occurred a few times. This CDR3 reads CASSLVAVVGSGNTIYF. CDR3 DNA: TGTGCCAGCAGCTTAGTCGCCGTTGTCGGCTCTGGAAACACCATATATTTT. This chain uses TRBV7-2 with TRBJ1-3; no clear D gene. The CDR3 spans 17 residues. Trimming pared 1 base from V and 0 bases from J, leaving 13 bases between. The germline V gene encodes CDR1 SGHTA and CDR2 FQGNSA. The entire variable domain, with the rest obtained from reference TRBV7-2 and TRBJ1-3, is as follows: GAGVSQSPSNKVTEKGKDVELRCDPISGHTALYWYRQSLGQGLEFLIYFQGNSAPDKSGLPSDRFSAERTGGSVSTLTIQRTQQEDSAVYLCASSLVAVVGSGNTIYFGEGSWLTVV.

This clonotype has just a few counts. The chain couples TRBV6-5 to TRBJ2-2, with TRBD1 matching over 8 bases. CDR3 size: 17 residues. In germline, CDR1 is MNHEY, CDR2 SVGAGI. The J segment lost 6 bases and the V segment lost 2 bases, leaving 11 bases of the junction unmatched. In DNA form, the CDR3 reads TGTGCCAGCAGTTACAGGGGGACAGGTCTGACATCCGGGGAGCTGTTTTTT. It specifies CASSYRGTGLTSGELFF.

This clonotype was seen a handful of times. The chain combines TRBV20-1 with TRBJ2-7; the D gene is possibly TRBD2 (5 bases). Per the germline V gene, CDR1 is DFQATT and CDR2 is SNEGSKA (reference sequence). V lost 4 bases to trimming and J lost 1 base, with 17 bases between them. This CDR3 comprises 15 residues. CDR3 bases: TGCAGTGCTACCGGACTGGGGTTAGGGTCCTACGAGCAGTACTTC. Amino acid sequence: CSATGLGLGSYEQYF.

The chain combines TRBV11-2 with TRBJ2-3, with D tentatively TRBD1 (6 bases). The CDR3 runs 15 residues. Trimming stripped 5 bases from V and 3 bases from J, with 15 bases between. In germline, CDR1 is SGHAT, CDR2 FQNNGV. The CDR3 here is CASSQHPRGTDTQYF. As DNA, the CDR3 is TGTGCCAGCAGCCAACACCCCAGGGGAACAGATACGCAGTATTTT.

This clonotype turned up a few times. The CDR3 DNA reads as TGTGCCAGCAGTTACCCCACCGGCAATCAGCCCCAGCATTTT. Translating it yields CASSYPTGNQPQHF. The rearrangement links TRBV6-2 or TRBV6-3 to TRBJ1-5; D remains unclear. CDR1 MNHEY and CDR2 SVGEGT come from the germline V gene. The CDR3 sequence is 14 residues long. The ends were cut back, 2 bases at V and 2 bases at J, with 7 bases in the middle.

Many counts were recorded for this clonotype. As DNA, the CDR3 is TGTGCCATTGGACAGGGTGAGAACTATGGCTACACCTTC. This codes for CAIGQGENYGYTF. This chain links TRBV10-3 with TRBJ1-2; TRBD1 matches 8 bases. The CDR3 is 13 amino acids. Per germline, CDR1 ENHRY and CDR2 SYGVKD. With V trimmed by 9 bases and J by 2 bases, 5 bases remained unmatched.

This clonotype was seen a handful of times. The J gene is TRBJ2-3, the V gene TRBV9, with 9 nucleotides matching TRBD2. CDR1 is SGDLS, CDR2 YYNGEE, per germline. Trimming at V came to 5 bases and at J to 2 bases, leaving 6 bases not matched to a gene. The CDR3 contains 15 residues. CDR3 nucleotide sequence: TGTGCCAGCAGAAGTGGCGGGGGGGCCACAGATACGCAGTATTTT. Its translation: CASRSGGGATDTQYF.

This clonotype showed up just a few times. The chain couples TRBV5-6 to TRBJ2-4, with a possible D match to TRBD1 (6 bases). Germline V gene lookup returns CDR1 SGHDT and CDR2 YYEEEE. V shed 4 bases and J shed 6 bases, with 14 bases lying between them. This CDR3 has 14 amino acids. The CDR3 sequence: CASSPEVQGNIQYF. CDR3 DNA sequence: TGTGCCAGCAGCCCGGAAGTACAGGGAAACATTCAGTACTTC.

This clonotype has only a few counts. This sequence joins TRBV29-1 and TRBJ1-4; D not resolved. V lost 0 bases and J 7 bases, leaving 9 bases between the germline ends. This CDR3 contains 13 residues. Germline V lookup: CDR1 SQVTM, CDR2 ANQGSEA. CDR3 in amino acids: CSVEDRRSEKLFF. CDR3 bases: TGCAGCGTTGAAGATCGGAGGAGTGAAAAACTGTTTTTT.

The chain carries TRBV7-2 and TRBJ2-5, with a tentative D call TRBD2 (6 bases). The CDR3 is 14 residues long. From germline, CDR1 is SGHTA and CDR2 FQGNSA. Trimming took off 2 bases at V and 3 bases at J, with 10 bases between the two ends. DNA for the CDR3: TGTGCCAGCAGCTTACGTGGACTAAAAGAGACCCAGTACTTC. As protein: CASSLRGLKETQYF.

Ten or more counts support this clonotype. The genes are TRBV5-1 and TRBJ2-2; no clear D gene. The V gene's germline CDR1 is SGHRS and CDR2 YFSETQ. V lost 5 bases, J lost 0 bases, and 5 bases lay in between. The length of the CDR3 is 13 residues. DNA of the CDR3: TGCGCCAGCAGAGAATCGAACACCGGGGAGCTGTTTTTT. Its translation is CASRESNTGELFF.